The rows below give T cell receptor beta chains drawn from one sample of a study of Ad26.COV2.S vaccination and SARS-CoV-2 variants. Repertoires were generated with immunoSEQ multiplex PCR, while TCRdb's copy carries only in-frame clones and drops some. The sample carries approximately 360,000 clones, about 83% recorded once. Sample: peripheral blood, taken in a trial of Ad26.COV2.S vaccine versus placebo. The receptors were sampled from a person aged 18 to 59 who received the Ad26.COV2.S COVID-19 vaccine or a placebo. CDR3s include the opening cysteine and the closing phenylalanine or tryptophan. Fields, in order: V gene, D gene, J gene, clone size, CDR3 protein, CDR3 DNA. The D gene is left open where the match is weak. Size tells how often a clone was seen (once, few, many) or the class of an expanded clone, and some rows leave it out.

TRBV7-7	.	TRBJ2-5	.	CASSPSFAQETQYF	TGTGCCAGCAGCCCCTCGTTTGCCCAAGAGACCCAGTACTTC
TRBV15	.	TRBJ1-6	.	CATSLTVLKNSPLHF	TGTGCCACCAGCCTGACAGTTTTGAAGAATTCACCCCTCCACTTT
TRBV6-2/TRBV6-3	.	TRBJ2-7	.	CASSNRVYEQYF	TGTGCCAGCAGTAACAGGGTCTACGAGCAGTACTTC
TRBV18	.	TRBJ1-5	few	CASSLESGGQPQHF	TGTGCCAGCTCTCTCGAATCCGGGGGCCAGCCCCAGCATTTT
TRBV11-2	.	TRBJ2-5	.	CASSLEPLQETQYF	TGTGCCAGCAGCTTAGAACCCCTCCAAGAGACCCAGTACTTC
TRBV7-3	.	TRBJ1-1	.	CASSLTAGSTEAFF	TGTGCCAGCAGCTTAACAGCCGGGAGCACTGAAGCTTTCTTT
TRBV6-5	.	TRBJ1-2	.	CASKRGLRYGYTF	TGTGCCAGCAAGCGAGGGTTGAGGTATGGCTACACCTTC
TRBV6-2/TRBV6-3	TRBD1	TRBJ2-3	.	CASSSYRGVDTQYF	TGTGCCAGCAGTTCCTACAGGGGGGTAGATACGCAGTATTTT
TRBV5-1	.	TRBJ2-3	.	CASSLDGGDTQYF	TGCGCCAGCAGCTTGGACGGGGGAGATACGCAGTATTTT
TRBV16	TRBD1	TRBJ1-6	.	CASSQSRDRLNSPLHF	TGTGCCAGCAGCCAATCGAGGGACAGACTTAATTCACCCCTCCACTTT
TRBV7-9	.	TRBJ2-7	few	CASNQGRFNEQYF	TGTGCCAGCAACCAGGGTCGGTTCAACGAGCAGTACTTC
TRBV2	TRBD1	TRBJ2-3	.	CASRAQGALTDTQYF	TGTGCCAGCAGAGCGCAGGGGGCGCTGACAGATACGCAGTATTTT
TRBV7-9	TRBD1	TRBJ2-7	many	CASSPTGELGEQYF	TGTGCCAGCAGCCCGACAGGGGAGTTAGGCGAGCAGTACTTC
TRBV7-2	.	TRBJ1-5	.	CASSRDKNQPQHF	TGTGCCAGCAGTCGGGACAAGAATCAGCCCCAGCATTTT
TRBV29-1	.	TRBJ2-7	once	CSVDVGVGEQYF	TGCAGCGTTGACGTCGGGGTTGGGGAGCAGTACTTC
TRBV10-1	TRBD2	TRBJ2-1	.	CASRNTSGTYNEQFF	TGCGCCAGCAGGAATACTAGCGGGACCTACAATGAGCAGTTCTTC
TRBV5-1	.	TRBJ1-1	.	CASSLGRDERAFF	TGCGCCAGCAGCTTGGGACGAGACGAGCGGGCTTTCTTT
TRBV7-3	TRBD1	TRBJ2-7	.	CASSADRGSYEQYF	TGTGCCAGCAGCGCCGACAGGGGGTCCTACGAGCAGTACTTC
TRBV6-4	.	TRBJ1-1	.	CASSYDGNTEAFF	TGTGCCAGCAGCTATGACGGGAACACTGAAGCTTTCTTT
TRBV4-1	TRBD1	TRBJ2-7	.	CASSQDGTGVYEQYF	TGCGCCAGCAGCCAAGACGGGACAGGGGTCTACGAGCAGTACTTC
TRBV5-1	TRBD1	TRBJ1-2	once	CATSGGEGYTF	TGCGCCACCTCAGGGGGCGAGGGCTACACCTTC
TRBV11-3	.	TRBJ1-4	.	CASSLRGVSEKLFF	TGTGCCAGCAGCTTACGGGGCGTATCTGAAAAACTGTTTTTT
TRBV7-2	.	TRBJ2-7	.	CASSFRGGYEQYF	TGTGCCAGCAGCTTCAGGGGGGGATACGAGCAGTACTTC
TRBV19	.	TRBJ1-4	.	CASSIVPANEKLFF	TGTGCCAGTAGTATCGTACCGGCTAATGAAAAACTGTTTTTT
TRBV24-1	.	TRBJ1-2	.	CATSDLSREEGYTF	TGTGCCACCAGTGATTTATCCAGGGAGGAAGGCTACACCTTC
TRBV6-5	TRBD1	TRBJ2-7	.	CASSPLGQGYEQYF	TGTGCCAGCAGTCCCCTAGGACAGGGTTACGAGCAGTACTTC
TRBV6-1	TRBD2	TRBJ2-1	.	CASSERLAVDEQFF	TGTGCCAGCAGTGAAAGACTAGCGGTGGATGAGCAGTTCTTC
TRBV27	.	TRBJ1-5	.	CASSYTGYQPQHF	TGTGCCAGCAGTTACACAGGGTATCAGCCCCAGCATTTT
TRBV5-6	.	TRBJ2-7	once	CASSGDVRYEQYF	TGTGCCAGCAGCGGGGACGTGCGCTACGAGCAGTACTTC
TRBV9	TRBD2	TRBJ2-1	few	CASSAPGTSGGMEQFF	TGTGCCAGCAGCGCTCCCGGGACTAGCGGGGGGATGGAGCAGTTCTTC
TRBV7-2	.	TRBJ1-2	.	CASPQGRDYGYTF	TGTGCCAGCCCCCAGGGGCGGGACTATGGCTACACCTTC
TRBV9	TRBD1	TRBJ1-1	.	CASSVQGGPGEAFF	TGTGCCAGCAGCGTACAGGGGGGTCCGGGTGAAGCTTTCTTT
TRBV13	TRBD2	TRBJ2-3	.	CASSRRAGGSTDTQYF	TGTGCCAGCAGCAGGAGGGCGGGGGGCAGCACAGATACGCAGTATTTT
TRBV6-4	.	TRBJ2-7	.	CASTPSPLEQYF	TGTGCCAGCACACCCTCCCCCCTCGAGCAGTACTTC
TRBV4-1	.	TRBJ2-7	.	CASSPLRAGNTYEQYF	TGCGCCAGCAGCCCTCTGAGGGCAGGCAATACCTACGAGCAGTACTTC
TRBV3-1/TRBV3-2	TRBD1	TRBJ1-6	few	CASSRDSFGDSPLHF	TGTGCCAGCAGCCGGGACAGCTTTGGGGATTCACCCCTCCACTTT
TRBV2	.	TRBJ2-5	.	CASTIQGSLYF	TGTGCCAGCACTATACAGGGAAGTCTGTACTTC
TRBV12-3/TRBV12-4	.	TRBJ2-2	few	CASRTSSTGELFF	TGTGCCAGCAGGACCTCGAGCACCGGGGAGCTGTTTTTT
TRBV6-6	.	TRBJ1-2	.	CASRDPGHYGYTF	TGTGCCAGCAGGGACCCGGGGCACTATGGCTACACCTTC
TRBV7-3	.	TRBJ2-2	.	CASSLGGHSEAGELFF	TGTGCCAGCAGCTTAGGGGGTCATTCAGAAGCCGGGGAGCTGTTTTTT
TRBV29-1	.	TRBJ1-5	.	CSVETRARNQPQHF	TGCAGCGTTGAAACGAGGGCTCGGAATCAGCCCCAGCATTTT
TRBV27	.	TRBJ2-3	.	CASSPRGPSADTQYF	TGTGCCAGCAGTCCGCGCGGGCCCAGCGCAGATACGCAGTATTTT
TRBV4-2	.	TRBJ2-5	.	CASSQDLPQETQYF	TGTGCCAGCAGCCAAGATCTTCCCCAAGAGACCCAGTACTTC
TRBV27	TRBD1	TRBJ1-5	few	CASSTSDRVNQPQHF	TGTGCCAGCAGTACCTCCGACAGGGTCAATCAGCCCCAGCATTTT
TRBV27	.	TRBJ1-2	.	CASSSPGTNYGYTF	TGTGCCAGCAGTTCCCCCGGGACAAACTATGGCTACACCTTC
TRBV21-1	.	TRBJ2-7	once	CASSKGEVDEQYF	TGTGCCAGCAGCAAAGGAGAGGTGGACGAGCAGTACTTC
TRBV7-3	.	TRBJ1-1	once	CASSLTGMGIGSTEAFF	TGTGCCAGCAGCTTAACAGGAATGGGGATAGGAAGCACTGAAGCTTTCTTT
TRBV10-3	TRBD2	TRBJ2-2	.	CAIRDRTSGRTGELFF	TGTGCCATCAGAGACAGGACTAGCGGGAGGACCGGGGAGCTGTTTTTT
TRBV19	.	TRBJ1-2	once	CASTQRSWGYTF	TGTGCCAGTACTCAGCGGTCTTGGGGCTACACCTTC
TRBV4-2	TRBD2	TRBJ2-5	.	CASSSRLGASGRLQETQYF	TGTGCCAGCAGCTCCCGCCTTGGGGCTAGCGGGAGGCTACAAGAGACCCAGTACTTC
TRBV9	TRBD2	TRBJ2-3	.	CASSLSGRAVIDTQYF	TGTGCCAGCAGCCTTAGCGGGAGGGCCGTAATAGATACGCAGTATTTT